A selection of T cell receptor beta chains follows, all from one sample in a study of blood T cell repertoires in COVID-19. TCRdb keeps only in-frame clones here, not all; method: immunoSEQ multiplex PCR. In the table there are roughly 50,000 clones, about four fifths of which are singletons. Sequences were obtained from peripheral blood. The origin of the receptors is a woman aged 60-70 years with acute or convalescent COVID-19. Each CDR3 is given with its conserved first and last residue. The order of the fields is V gene, D gene, clone size, J gene, CDR3 protein, CDR3 DNA. A D gene is named only where the DNA matches it firmly. Size values are once, few and many counts, or a class for expanded clones, and some rows have none.

TRBV7-8	TRBD2	once	TRBJ2-1	CASSFSGRGDEQFF	TGTGCCAGCAGCTTCAGCGGGAGGGGCGATGAGCAGTTCTTC
TRBV5-4	-	-	TRBJ2-5	CASRASVQETQYF	TGTGCCAGCAGGGCCAGTGTACAAGAGACCCAGTACTTC
TRBV30	-	-	TRBJ1-1	CAWRTGSAEAFF	TGTGCCTGGAGGACGGGGTCAGCTGAAGCTTTCTTT
TRBV7-2	-	-	TRBJ1-1	CASSLGGGRGNFWDTEAFF	TGTGCCAGCAGCTTAGGTGGAGGCAGGGGCAATTTCTGGGACACTGAAGCTTTCTTT
TRBV30	TRBD1	-	TRBJ1-1	CAWGRGRTEAFF	TGTGCCTGGGGCAGGGGGAGGACTGAAGCTTTCTTT
TRBV7-9	-	-	TRBJ1-2	CASSHPSGNYGYTF	TGTGCCAGCAGCCATCCATCAGGGAACTATGGCTACACCTTC
TRBV11-2	-	-	TRBJ1-5	CASSLGAYSNQPQHF	TGTGCCAGCAGCTTAGGCGCCTATAGCAATCAGCCCCAGCATTTT
TRBV27	-	-	TRBJ1-1	CASSLSGGANTEAFF	TGTGCCAGCAGTTTATCTGGAGGGGCTAACACTGAAGCTTTCTTT
TRBV7-9	-	-	TRBJ1-3	CASSPVPSSGNTIYF	TGTGCCAGCAGCCCCGTCCCTTCCTCTGGAAACACCATATATTTT
TRBV20-1	TRBD2	-	TRBJ2-5	CSARGGKTQYF	TGCAGTGCTAGGGGGGGGAAGACCCAGTACTTC
TRBV4-1	TRBD2	-	TRBJ2-2	CASSQDSRAGGTGELFF	TGCGCCAGCAGCCAAGACAGTCGAGCGGGAGGCACCGGGGAGCTGTTTTTT
TRBV27	TRBD1	-	TRBJ1-6	CASKRQGSNYNSPLHF	TGTGCCAGCAAACGACAGGGTTCTAACTATAATTCACCCCTCCACTTT
TRBV6-5	-	-	TRBJ2-1	CASTLEVHEQFF	TGTGCCAGCACTTTGGAGGTGCATGAGCAGTTCTTC
TRBV20-1	-	once	TRBJ1-2	CSAREGGYTF	TGCAGTGCTAGAGAGGGCGGCTACACCTTC
TRBV7-9	TRBD1	-	TRBJ1-2	CASSFDRGRGGYTF	TGTGCCAGCAGCTTCGACAGGGGGCGGGGTGGCTACACCTTC
TRBV12-3/TRBV12-4	-	-	TRBJ1-5	CASSFGLKQPQHF	TGTGCCAGCAGTTTTGGGCTAAAACAGCCCCAGCATTTT
TRBV28	-	once	TRBJ1-6	CASRPTPYNSPLHF	TGTGCCAGCAGACCGACACCCTATAATTCACCCCTCCACTTT
TRBV10-3	-	few	TRBJ1-1	CAIRGRGHRADEAFF	TGTGCCATCAGGGGTCGGGGTCATCGGGCGGATGAAGCTTTCTTT
TRBV7-9	-	-	TRBJ2-5	CASSPFPYQETQYF	TGTGCCAGCAGTCCCTTCCCGTACCAAGAGACCCAGTACTTC
TRBV19	TRBD1	few	TRBJ2-5	CASSLDRGQKRETQYF	TGTGCCAGTAGCCTGGACAGGGGGCAAAAAAGGGAGACCCAGTACTTC
TRBV10-3	TRBD2	-	TRBJ2-1	CAISESRLAGAHNEQFF	TGTGCCATCAGTGAGTCGAGACTAGCGGGAGCCCACAATGAGCAGTTCTTC
TRBV5-1	TRBD1	-	TRBJ2-1	CASSSGTGLYNEQFF	TGCGCCAGCAGCTCCGGGACAGGTCTATACAATGAGCAGTTCTTC
TRBV11-2	-	-	TRBJ2-7	CASSLTEGVGNEQYF	TGTGCCAGCAGCCTGACGGAGGGAGTGGGCAACGAGCAGTACTTC
TRBV18	TRBD2	-	TRBJ2-7	CASSPRSGGFLSEQYF	TGTGCCAGCTCACCACGGAGCGGGGGGTTTCTTAGCGAGCAGTACTTC
TRBV4-1	TRBD1	-	TRBJ1-3	CASSPDRALSSGNTIYF	TGCGCCAGCAGCCCGGACAGGGCCCTTAGCTCTGGAAACACCATATATTTT
TRBV6-5	-	few	TRBJ2-7	CASNLDGTYEQYF	TGTGCCAGCAATCTGGACGGGACCTACGAGCAGTACTTC
TRBV6-5	TRBD1	-	TRBJ1-6	CASRTTGANNSPLHF	TGTGCCAGCAGGACGACAGGGGCCAATAATTCACCCCTCCACTTT
TRBV19	-	once	TRBJ2-6	CASSRLTVSGANVLTF	TGTGCCAGTAGTCGATTGACAGTCTCTGGGGCCAACGTCCTGACTTTC
TRBV11-1	TRBD1	-	TRBJ2-5	CASTRDRETQYF	TGTGCCAGCACCAGGGACAGAGAGACCCAGTACTTC
TRBV7-2	TRBD2	-	TRBJ2-1	CASSLEPWGGNEQFF	TGTGCCAGCAGCCTGGAGCCGTGGGGGGGAAATGAGCAGTTCTTC
TRBV9	-	-	TRBJ1-5	CASSRDSEISNQPQHF	TGTGCCAGCAGCCGGGACTCCGAAATTAGCAATCAGCCCCAGCATTTT
TRBV4-2	-	-	TRBJ2-5	CASSQGGGPQETQYF	TGTGCCAGCAGCCAAGGAGGGGGACCCCAAGAGACCCAGTACTTC
TRBV19	-	-	TRBJ1-1	CASSIGRNPEASF	TGTGCCAGTAGTATCGGGAGGAACCCTGAAGCTTCCTTT
TRBV15	TRBD2	-	TRBJ2-1	CATSSPTSGRENEQFF	TGTGCCACCAGCAGCCCCACTAGCGGGAGAGAAAATGAGCAGTTCTTC
TRBV28	TRBD2	-	TRBJ2-7	CASSLSAGGRDEQYF	TGTGCCAGCAGTTTATCGGCGGGGGGGCGCGACGAGCAGTACTTC
TRBV20-1	-	-	TRBJ1-2	CSARAYGYTF	TGCAGTGCTAGGGCATATGGCTACACCTTC
TRBV19	-	-	TRBJ1-5	CASSHKSGPQHF	TGTGCCAGTAGTCACAAGTCAGGGCCCCAGCATTTT
TRBV7-2	-	-	TRBJ2-5	CASSARGKAIPTQYF	TGTGCCAGCAGCGCCCGGGGGAAGGCCATCCCGACCCAGTACTTC
TRBV5-1	-	few	TRBJ2-5	CASSLGTTEETQYF	TGCGCCAGCAGCTTGGGAACTACGGAAGAGACCCAGTACTTC
TRBV6-5	TRBD1	-	TRBJ1-1	CASRAWTGNTEAFF	TGTGCCAGCAGGGCCTGGACAGGGAACACTGAAGCTTTCTTT
TRBV3-1/TRBV3-2	-	-	TRBJ2-2	CASKIGGSNTGELFF	TGTGCCAGTAAAATCGGAGGGTCGAACACCGGGGAGCTGTTTTTT
TRBV7-8	-	-	TRBJ2-7	CASSLARASYEQYF	TGTGCCAGCAGCTTAGCGCGGGCAAGCTACGAGCAGTACTTC